The TCR beta chain described here comes from a study of T-cell reconstitution after alpha-beta-depleted transplantation in children. Study results and caveats: Reports say that about two months after transplant, the alpha-beta T cells came out of several hundred graft clones that had expanded. A year post-transplant, T-cell counts and diversity derived mostly from newly produced T cells.

Trimming at V came to 6 bases and at J to 2 bases, leaving 7 bases not matched to a gene. The CDR3 spans 15 residues. At least ten counts were recorded for this clonotype. What it binds is unknown. Researchers prepared the TCRbeta library using unique molecular identifiers, the study reports. Each CDR3 protein gets one entry after TCRdb re-called the PCR reads with MiXCR. This repertoire shows 500,000 to 650,000 distinct CDR3 sequences, more than 9.5% found once; its top ten account for about 14%. This chain connects TRBV12-3 or TRBV12-4 to TRBJ2-3; 8 nucleotides agree with TRBD2. Sequenced here: PBMCs, mostly from graft donor cells, sampled 180 days after TCRalphabeta/CD19-depleted stem cell transplant. The origin of this receptor is a female patient aged 2 to 10 who had a stem cell transplant for aplastic anemia, so the T cells may come from the graft donor. CDR3 in amino acids: CASSGLALLTDTQYF. Written as DNA, the CDR3 is TGTGCCAGCAGCGGACTAGCTCTACTCACAGATACGCAGTATTTT.